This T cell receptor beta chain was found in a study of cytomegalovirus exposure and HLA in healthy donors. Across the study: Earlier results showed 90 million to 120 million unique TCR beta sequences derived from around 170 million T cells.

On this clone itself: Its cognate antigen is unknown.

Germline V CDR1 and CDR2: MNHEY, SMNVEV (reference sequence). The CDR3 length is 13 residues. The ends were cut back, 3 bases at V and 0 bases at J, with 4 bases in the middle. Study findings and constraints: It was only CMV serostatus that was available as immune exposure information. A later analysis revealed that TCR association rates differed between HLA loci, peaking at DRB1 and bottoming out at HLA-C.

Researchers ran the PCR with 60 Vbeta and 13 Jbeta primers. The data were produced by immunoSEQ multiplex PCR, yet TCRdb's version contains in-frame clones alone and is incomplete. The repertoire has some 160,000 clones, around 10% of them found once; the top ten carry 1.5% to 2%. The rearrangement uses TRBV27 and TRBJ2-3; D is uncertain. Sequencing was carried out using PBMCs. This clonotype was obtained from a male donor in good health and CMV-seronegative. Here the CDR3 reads CASSFVSTDTQYF. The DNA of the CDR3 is TGTGCCAGCAGTTTCGTTAGCACAGATACGCAGTATTTT.